This TCR beta chain was sequenced for a study of early stage breast cancer tumors. As regards this clone: As yet, its antigen is unknown.

Overall study results and limits: Blood repertoires resembled normal breast more than tumor.

J gave up 4 bases and V 4 bases, and 10 bases lay outside the gene matches. The CDR3 runs to 16 residues. The germline V gene has CDR1 SGDLS and CDR2 YYNGEE. The protocol was immunoSEQ multiplex PCR, while the TCRdb copy is restricted to in-frame clones and leaves out a portion. Of about 72,000 clones in the sample, more than 65% are singletons; the top ten hold 3% to 4.5%. Sequencing was done on a sample of blood. The chain has TRBV9 and TRBJ2-2; the match to TRBD1 covers 7 bases. This receptor was obtained from a person between 60 and 69 years old with breast cancer. CDR3 sequence (DNA): TGTGCCAGCAGCTTTCTACAGGGGTTGGGCACCGGGGAGCTGTTTTTT. This gives the protein CASSFLQGLGTGELFF.